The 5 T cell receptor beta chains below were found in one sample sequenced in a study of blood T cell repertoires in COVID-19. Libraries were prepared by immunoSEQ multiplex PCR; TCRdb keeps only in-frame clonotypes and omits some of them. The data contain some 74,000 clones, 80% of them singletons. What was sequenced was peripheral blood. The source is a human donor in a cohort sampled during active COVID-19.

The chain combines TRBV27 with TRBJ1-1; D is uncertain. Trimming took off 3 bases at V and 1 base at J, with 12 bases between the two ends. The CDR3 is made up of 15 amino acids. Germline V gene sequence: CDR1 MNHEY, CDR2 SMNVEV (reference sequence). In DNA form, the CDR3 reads TGTGCCAGCAGTTTCTATCTCGGGAGGAACACTGAAGCTTTCTTT. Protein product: CASSFYLGRNTEAFF.

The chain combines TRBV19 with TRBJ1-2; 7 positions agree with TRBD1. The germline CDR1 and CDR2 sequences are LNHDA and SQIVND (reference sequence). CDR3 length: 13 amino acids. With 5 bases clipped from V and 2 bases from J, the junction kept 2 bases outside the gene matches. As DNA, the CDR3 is TGTGCCAGTAGTCCGGGACAGAACTATGGCTACACCTTC. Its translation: CASSPGQNYGYTF. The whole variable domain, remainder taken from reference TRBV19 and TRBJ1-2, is DGGITQSPKYLFRKEGQNVTLSCEQNLNHDAMYWYRQDPGQGLRLIYYSQIVNDFQKGDIAEGYSVSREKKESFPLTVTSAQKNPTAFYLCASSPGQNYGYTFGSGTRLTVV.

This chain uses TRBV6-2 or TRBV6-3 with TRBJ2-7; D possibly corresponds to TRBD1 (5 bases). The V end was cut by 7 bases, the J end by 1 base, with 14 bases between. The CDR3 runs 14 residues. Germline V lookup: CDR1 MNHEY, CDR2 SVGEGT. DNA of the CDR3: TGTGCCAGCATCCCCAGGGTACTATCCTACGAGCAGTACTTC. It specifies CASIPRVLSYEQYF.

The CDR3 reads CAWSKDRAYEQYV. CDR3 bases: TGTGCCTGGAGTAAGGACAGGGCCTACGAGCAGTACGTC. The chain uses TRBV30 and TRBJ2-7, with TRBD1 matching over 8 bases. In germline, CDR1 is GTSNPN, CDR2 SVGIG (reference sequence). The CDR3 totals 13 residues. With 2 bases clipped from V and 2 bases from J, the junction kept 2 bases outside the gene matches.

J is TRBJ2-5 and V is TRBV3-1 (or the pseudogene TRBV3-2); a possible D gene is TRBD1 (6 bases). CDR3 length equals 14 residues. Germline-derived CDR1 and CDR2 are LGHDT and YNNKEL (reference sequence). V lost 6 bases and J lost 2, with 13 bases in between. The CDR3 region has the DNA TGTGCCAGCAGGCAATCCGGACAGCAAGAGACCCAGTACTTC. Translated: CASRQSGQQETQYF.